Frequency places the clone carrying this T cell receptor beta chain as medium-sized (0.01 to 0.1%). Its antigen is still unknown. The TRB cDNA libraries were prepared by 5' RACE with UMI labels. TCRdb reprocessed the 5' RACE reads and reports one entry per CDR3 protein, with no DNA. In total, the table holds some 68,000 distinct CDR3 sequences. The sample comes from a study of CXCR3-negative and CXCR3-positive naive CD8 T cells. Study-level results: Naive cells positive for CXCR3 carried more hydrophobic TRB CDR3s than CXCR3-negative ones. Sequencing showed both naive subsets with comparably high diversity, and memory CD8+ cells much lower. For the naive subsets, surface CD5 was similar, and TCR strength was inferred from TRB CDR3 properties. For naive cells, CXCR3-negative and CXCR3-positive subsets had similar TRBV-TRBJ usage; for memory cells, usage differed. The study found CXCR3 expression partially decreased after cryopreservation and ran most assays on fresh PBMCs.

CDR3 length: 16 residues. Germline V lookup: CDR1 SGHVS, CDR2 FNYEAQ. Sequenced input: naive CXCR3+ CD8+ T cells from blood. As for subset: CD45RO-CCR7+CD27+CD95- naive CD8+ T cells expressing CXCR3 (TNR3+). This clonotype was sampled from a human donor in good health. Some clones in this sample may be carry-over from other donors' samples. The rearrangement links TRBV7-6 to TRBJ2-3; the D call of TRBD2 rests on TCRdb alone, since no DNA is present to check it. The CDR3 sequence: CASSTRTSVGSDTQYF.